Sequencing of this T cell receptor (beta chain) was carried out in a study of cytomegalovirus exposure and HLA in healthy donors. Study at large: In an earlier analysis, some 110 million unique TCR beta sequences were found from some 200 million T cells.

Broader study findings: Sequencing had likely introduced a cluster of highly shared sequence variants as an artifact. The productive fraction for most TCR beta V segments was about 87% or about 30% in an earlier analysis. A later analysis linked about 17,000 TCR beta sequences to HLA alleles at 0.05 false discovery rate.

Both 60 Vbeta primers and 13 Jbeta primers went into the PCR. Data came from immunoSEQ multiplex PCR; TCRdb stores just in-frame clones and leaves some out. The sample includes about 170,000 clones, less than 90% of them seen just once. About this clone: As yet, its antigen is unknown.

The CDR3 has 15 amino acids. J gave up 8 bases and V 2 bases, and 7 bases lay outside the gene matches. The germline V gene encodes CDR1 SGHRS and CDR2 YFSETQ. The chain recombines TRBV5-1 with TRBJ1-6; 7 nucleotides agree with TRBD1. Sequencing was done on a sample of PBMCs. The TCR sequence derives from a woman between 50 and 59 years old in good health and CMV-seropositive. This CDR3 is CASSLNRGRDSPLHF. CDR3 in DNA: TGCGCCAGCAGCTTAAACAGGGGACGGGATTCACCCCTCCACTTT.